This T cell receptor beta chain emerged from a study of blood T cell repertoires in COVID-19. The overall study: T cells, B-cell-depleted T cells, or PBMCs supplied cDNA or gDNA.

Germline V gene sequence: CDR1 KGHDR, CDR2 SFDVKD. There are 13 residues in the CDR3. The V and J ends lost 10 bases and 2 bases respectively, with 12 bases between them. Clones were read by immunoSEQ multiplex PCR, and TCRdb kept only the in-frame ones, dropping some. The repertoire holds over 300,000 clones, nearly 90% seen once, with 6.5% in the top ten. The sample comprised peripheral blood. The receptor comes from a man younger than 35 with active or convalescent COVID-19. The genes are TRBV24-1 and TRBJ2-3, with a possible D match to TRBD1 (6 bases). The CDR3 spells CATEGENTDTQYF. For the CDR3, the DNA is TGTGCCACTGAGGGGGAAAACACAGATACGCAGTATTTT.